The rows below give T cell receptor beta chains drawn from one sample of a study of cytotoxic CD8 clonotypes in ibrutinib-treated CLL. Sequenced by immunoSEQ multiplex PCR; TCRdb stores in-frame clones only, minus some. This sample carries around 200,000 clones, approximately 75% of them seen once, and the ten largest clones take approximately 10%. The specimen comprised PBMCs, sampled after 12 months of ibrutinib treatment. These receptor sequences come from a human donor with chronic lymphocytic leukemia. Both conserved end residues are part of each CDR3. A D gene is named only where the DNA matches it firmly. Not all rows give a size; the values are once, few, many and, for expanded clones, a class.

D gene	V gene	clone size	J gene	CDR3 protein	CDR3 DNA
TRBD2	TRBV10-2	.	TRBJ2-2	CASRGGSTGELFF	TGCGCCAGCAGGGGGGGGTCCACCGGGGAGCTGTTTTTT
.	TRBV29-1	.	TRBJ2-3	CSVEEVSPDTQYF	TGCAGCGTGGAGGAGGTCTCCCCAGATACGCAGTATTTT
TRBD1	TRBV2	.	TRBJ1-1	CASSESGQRTGAFF	TGTGCCAGCAGTGAATCGGGACAGCGGACGGGAGCTTTCTTT
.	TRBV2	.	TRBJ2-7	CASSEPPAEVAYEQYF	TGTGCCAGCAGTGAACCGCCCGCAGAGGTGGCGTACGAGCAGTACTTC
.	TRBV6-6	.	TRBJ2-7	CASSFGPTLSYEQYF	TGTGCCAGCAGTTTTGGACCGACCCTATCCTACGAGCAGTACTTC
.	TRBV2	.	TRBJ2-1	CASSEDGSSSYNEQFF	TGTGCCAGCAGTGAAGACGGTAGCTCCTCCTACAATGAGCAGTTCTTC
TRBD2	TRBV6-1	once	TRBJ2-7	CASSEGAGGAYEQYF	TGTGCCAGCAGTGAAGGAGCGGGAGGTGCCTACGAGCAGTACTTC
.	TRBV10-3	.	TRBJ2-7	CAISVRSGPQPYEQYF	TGTGCCATCAGTGTGCGGTCTGGGCCCCAGCCCTACGAGCAGTACTTC
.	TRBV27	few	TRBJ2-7	CASTRAGSYEQYF	TGTGCCAGCACGAGAGCCGGCTCCTACGAGCAGTACTTC
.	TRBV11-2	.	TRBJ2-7	CASTLGIHSYEQYF	TGTGCCAGCACCCTTGGCATTCACTCTTACGAGCAGTACTTC
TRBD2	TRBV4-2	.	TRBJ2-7	CASSQDLTSGTLCEQYF	TGTGCCAGCAGCCAAGACCTAACTAGCGGGACCTTATGTGAGCAGTACTTC
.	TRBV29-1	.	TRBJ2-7	CSVEGVSPYEQYF	TGCAGCGTTGAAGGGGTGTCCCCCTACGAGCAGTACTTC
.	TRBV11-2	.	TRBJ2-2	CASSSLASLIVAGELFF	TGTGCCAGCAGCTCCTTGGCTAGTTTAATAGTCGCCGGGGAGCTGTTTTTT
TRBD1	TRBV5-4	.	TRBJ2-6	CASRQGALNVLTF	TGTGCCAGCAGACAGGGGGCTTTGAACGTCCTGACTTTC
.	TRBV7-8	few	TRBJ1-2	CASSLGEMGYGYTF	TGTGCCAGCAGTTTGGGGGAGATGGGCTATGGCTACACCTTC
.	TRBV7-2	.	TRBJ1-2	CASSGYPSAGNYGYTF	TGTGCCAGCAGCGGTTATCCATCGGCGGGGAACTATGGCTACACCTTC
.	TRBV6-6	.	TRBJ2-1	CATRPLASSYNEQFF	TGTGCCACCAGGCCCCTAGCGAGCTCCTACAATGAGCAGTTCTTC
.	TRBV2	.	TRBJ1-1	CASRAGREGDTEAFF	TGTGCCAGCAGGGCGGGGAGGGAAGGGGACACTGAAGCTTTCTTT
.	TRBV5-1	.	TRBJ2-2	CASSLTSATNTGELFF	TGCGCCAGCAGCCTGACATCGGCGACGAACACCGGGGAGCTGTTTTTT
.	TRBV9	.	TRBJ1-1	CASSVGGRGNTEAFF	TGTGCCAGCAGCGTAGGAGGCAGAGGGAACACTGAAGCTTTCTTT
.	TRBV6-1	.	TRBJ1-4	CASSDGGGEEKLFF	TGTGCCAGCAGTGATGGGGGAGGGGAAGAAAAACTGTTTTTT
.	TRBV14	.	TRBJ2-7	CASSPGYEQYF	TGTGCCAGCAGCCCCGGCTACGAGCAGTACTTC
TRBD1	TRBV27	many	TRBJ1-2	CASSLQGDYGYTF	TGTGCCAGCAGTTTACAGGGGGACTATGGCTACACCTTC
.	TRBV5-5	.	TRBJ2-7	CASSLAGPSYEQYF	TGTGCCAGCAGCTTGGCGGGGCCCTCCTACGAGCAGTACTTC
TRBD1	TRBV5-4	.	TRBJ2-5	CASRQGTARQETQYF	TGTGCCAGCAGACAGGGGACAGCGAGGCAAGAGACCCAGTACTTC
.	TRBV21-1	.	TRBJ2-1	CASKRGSRLDEQFF	TGTGCCAGCAAAAGGGGGAGTCGCTTAGATGAGCAGTTCTTC
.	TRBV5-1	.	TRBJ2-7	CASSLAGQGVHEQYF	TGCGCCAGCAGCTTGGCAGGCCAGGGTGTCCACGAGCAGTACTTC
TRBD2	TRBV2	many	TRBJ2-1	CASRLGLAGNSEQFF	TGTGCCAGCAGGCTGGGACTAGCGGGGAATTCCGAGCAGTTCTTC
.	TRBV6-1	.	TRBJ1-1	CASSDFSFYTEAFF	TGTGCCAGCAGTGATTTTAGTTTCTACACTGAAGCTTTCTTT
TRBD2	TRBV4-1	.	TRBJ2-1	CASSPPGLAGYNEQFF	TGCGCCAGCAGCCCCCCGGGACTAGCGGGTTACAATGAGCAGTTCTTC
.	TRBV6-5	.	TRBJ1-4	CASRLRDRLPTKLFF	TGTGCCAGCAGGCTCCGGGACCGCCTGCCGACAAAACTGTTTTTT
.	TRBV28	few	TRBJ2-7	CASTDRYEQYF	TGTGCCAGCACTGATAGGTACGAGCAGTACTTC
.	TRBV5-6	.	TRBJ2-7	CASSYSSYEQYF	TGTGCCAGCAGCTACTCTAGCTACGAGCAGTACTTC
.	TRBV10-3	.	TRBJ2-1	CAISESSGKGNEQFF	TGTGCCATCAGTGAGTCGTCAGGGAAGGGCAATGAGCAGTTCTTC
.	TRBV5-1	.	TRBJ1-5	CASSLVSGVNQPQHF	TGCGCCAGCAGCTTGGTATCAGGGGTCAATCAGCCCCAGCATTTT
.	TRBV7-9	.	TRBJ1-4	CASSLSEKLFF	TGTGCCAGCAGTCTGAGTGAAAAACTGTTTTTT
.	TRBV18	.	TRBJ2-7	CASSYYTGRSSYEQYF	TGTGCCAGCTCCTACTATACCGGCAGGAGCTCCTACGAGCAGTACTTC
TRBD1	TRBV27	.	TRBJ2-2	CASSSGQRNTGELFF	TGTGCCAGCAGTTCGGGACAGAGGAACACCGGGGAGCTGTTTTTT
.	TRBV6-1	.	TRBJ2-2	CASRSGQGEAGELFF	TGTGCCAGCAGGTCGGGTCAGGGAGAGGCCGGGGAGCTGTTTTTT
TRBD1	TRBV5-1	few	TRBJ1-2	CASSLYPGQGAYGYTF	TGCGCCAGCAGCTTGTACCCGGGACAGGGGGCCTATGGCTACACCTTC
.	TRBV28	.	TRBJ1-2	CASSLLGTYGYTF	TGTGCCAGCAGTTTGCTAGGGACCTATGGCTACACCTTC
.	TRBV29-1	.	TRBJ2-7	CSVDGAGTEQYF	TGCAGCGTTGACGGAGCGGGCACCGAGCAGTACTTC
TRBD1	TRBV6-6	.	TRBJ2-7	CASSLPGTGHYEQYF	TGTGCCAGCAGTTTACCCGGGACAGGGCACTACGAGCAGTACTTC
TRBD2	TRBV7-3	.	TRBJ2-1	CASSLSGGDYNEQFF	TGTGCCAGCAGCTTAAGCGGGGGTGACTACAATGAGCAGTTCTTC
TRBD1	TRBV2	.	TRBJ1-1	CATPRTGLNTEAFF	TGTGCCACCCCTCGGACAGGCTTGAACACTGAAGCTTTCTTT
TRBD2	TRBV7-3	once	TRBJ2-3	CASSMTSRPQYF	TGTGCCAGCAGCATGACTAGCCGCCCGCAGTATTTT
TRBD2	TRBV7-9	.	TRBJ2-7	CASSWGSSGVPYEQYF	TGTGCCAGCAGCTGGGGCTCTAGCGGGGTCCCCTACGAGCAGTACTTC
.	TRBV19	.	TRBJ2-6	CASSMGSGANVLTF	TGTGCCAGTAGTATGGGCTCTGGGGCCAACGTCCTGACTTTC
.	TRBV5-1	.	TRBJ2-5	CASSYWGQLSEETQYF	TGCGCCAGCAGCTATTGGGGGCAGCTCTCTGAAGAGACCCAGTACTTC
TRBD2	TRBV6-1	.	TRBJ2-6	CASSDGTSVSGANVLTF	TGTGCCAGCAGTGACGGGACTAGCGTCTCTGGGGCCAACGTCCTGACTTTC
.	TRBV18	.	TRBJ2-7	CASSPGVIEQYF	TGTGCCAGCTCACCAGGGGTGATTGAGCAGTACTTC
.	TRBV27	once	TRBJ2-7	CASSSRMITRPYEQYF	TGTGCCAGCAGTTCTAGAATGATAACGCGACCCTACGAGCAGTACTTC
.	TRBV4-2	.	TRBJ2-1	CASSQDLGYNEQFF	TGTGCCAGCAGCCAAGATTTAGGATACAATGAGCAGTTCTTC
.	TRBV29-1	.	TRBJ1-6	CSAEKGSSPLHF	TGCAGCGCGGAAAAGGGGTCTTCACCCCTCCACTTT
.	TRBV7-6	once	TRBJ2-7	CASSISRDPRFDEQYF	TGTGCCAGCAGCATCTCCCGGGACCCCCGGTTTGACGAGCAGTACTTC
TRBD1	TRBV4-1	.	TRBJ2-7	CASSQEVDREGSRYEQYF	TGCGCCAGCAGCCAAGAAGTAGACAGGGAAGGGTCCAGATACGAGCAGTACTTC
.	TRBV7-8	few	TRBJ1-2	CASSPPIGGLYGYTF	TGTGCCAGCAGCCCCCCGATTGGGGGACTGTATGGCTACACCTTC
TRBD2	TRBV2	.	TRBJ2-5	CASSVTGGLAGGQETQYF	TGTGCCAGCAGCGTGACGGGGGGACTAGCGGGAGGCCAAGAGACCCAGTACTTC
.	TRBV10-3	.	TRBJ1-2	CAISRTEIYGYTF	TGTGCCATCAGTCGGACGGAGATCTATGGCTACACCTTC